The text below deals with one TCR beta chain. The sample originates from a study of blood T cell repertoires in COVID-19. Original handling: For nucleated cells, counts were estimated from reference gene primer amplification. Sequenced by immunoSEQ multiplex PCR; TCRdb stores in-frame clones only, minus some. V and J calls plus clone size are reproduced from that table; the DNA served to infer D and trimming. The sample lists approximately 300,000 clones; 92% were seen once. Losses at the gene ends were 10 bases for V and 3 bases for J; bases not matched to a gene: 4. Germline loops: CDR1 LNHDA, CDR2 SQIVND (reference sequence). This CDR3 is built from 12 residues. Clinical history as reported by participants underpinned cohort assignment.

The source material was PBMCs or T cells enriched from blood (not recorded which). The TCR originated in a woman in her twenties or thirties who had recovered from COVID-19. The chain couples TRBV19 to TRBJ1-2; TRBD1 matches 8 bases. CDR3 nucleotide sequence: TGTGCCACCACAGGGGGGCACTATGGCTACACCTTC. This encodes CATTGGHYGYTF.